The 17 T cell receptor beta chains in this list originate from one sample, sequenced in a study of blood T cell repertoires in COVID-19. Libraries were prepared by immunoSEQ multiplex PCR; TCRdb keeps only in-frame clonotypes and omits some of them. The sample carries tens of thousands of clones, 70% to 90% recorded once. The sequenced sample was peripheral blood. Every receptor here comes from a human donor in a cohort sampled during active COVID-19.

This clone was found a few times. The CDR3 protein is CASSLDIPYGYTF. The CDR3 nucleotides are TGTGCCAGCAGCTTAGACATACCCTATGGCTACACCTTC. The chain combines TRBV7-9 with TRBJ1-2; D unclear. This CDR3 comprises 13 residues. Germline CDR1 SEHNR, CDR2 FQNEAQ (reference sequence). V was shortened by 1 base and J by 4 bases, with 7 bases between the two germline ends.

The genes are TRBV5-1 and TRBJ1-1; possible D gene TRBD1, 5 bases. The V end lost 0 bases, the J end lost 4 bases, and 10 bases lay between the germline ends. The germline CDR1 and CDR2 sequences are SGHRS and YFSETQ. The length of the CDR3 is 14 residues. CDR3 protein: CASSLVGVGTEAFF. The CDR3 nucleotides read TGCGCCAGCAGCTTGGTAGGGGTGGGCACTGAAGCTTTCTTT.

The gene calls are TRBV28 and TRBJ1-6; 8 nucleotides match TRBD1. The trim removed 3 bases at V and 9 bases at J, leaving 7 bases unmatched. The CDR3 runs 15 residues. Germline CDR1 MDHEN, CDR2 SYDVKM. The CDR3 region has the DNA TGTGCCAGCAGTTTCCAGGGGGCCATAGGTTCACCCCTCCACTTT. Translating gives CASSFQGAIGSPLHF.

V and J are TRBV7-2 and TRBJ2-1; D remains unclear. Germline V gene data show CDR1 as SGHTA and CDR2 as FQGNSA. V was shortened by 5 bases and J by 9 bases, with 14 bases between the two germline ends. CDR3 length: 13 amino acids. CDR3 amino acids: CASSPEAELEQFF. The CDR3 DNA reads TGTGCCAGCAGCCCAGAGGCGGAACTTGAGCAGTTCTTC.

The V call is TRBV19, the J call TRBJ2-1; D is undetermined. Trimming took 6 bases from V and 4 from J, leaving 13 bases between them. CDR1 and CDR2 from the germline V gene are LNHDA and SQIVND (reference sequence). There are 14 residues in the CDR3. CDR3 protein: CASRPIARYNEQFF. The CDR3 nucleotides read TGTGCCAGTAGGCCCATCGCTCGGTACAATGAGCAGTTCTTC.

The chain is built from TRBV7-9 and TRBJ2-1; 10 bases match TRBD2. Looked up from germline, CDR1 is SEHNR and CDR2 is FQNEAQ (reference sequence). The V segment lost 5 bases and the J segment 8 bases; nucleotides outside the gene matches: 9. The length of the CDR3 is 15 residues. The CDR3 region has the DNA TGTGCCAGCAGCCCAAAGCTAGCGGGAGTTGATGAGCAGTTCTTC. This translates into CASSPKLAGVDEQFF.

The chain links TRBV3-1 (or the pseudogene TRBV3-2) to TRBJ1-1; D unclear. CDR3 length: 13 amino acids. CDR1 and CDR2 (germline): LGHDT, YNNKEL (reference sequence). Trimming left V 1 base short and J 4 bases short, with 7 bases between. CDR3 sequence reads: CASSQVLLTEAFF. CDR3 bases: TGTGCCAGCAGCCAAGTCCTTCTCACTGAAGCTTTCTTT.

The chain carries TRBV5-6 and TRBJ2-7; D gene ambiguous. Trimming took 0 bases from V and 1 from J, leaving 11 bases between them. The CDR3 extends over 15 amino acids. Germline V gene lookup returns CDR1 SGHDT and CDR2 YYEEEE. In nucleotides, the CDR3 is TGTGCCAGCAGCTTGGGGCAGGCTGTTTCCTACGAGCAGTACTTC. Translation gives CASSLGQAVSYEQYF.

The rearrangement joins TRBV3-1 (or the pseudogene TRBV3-2) to TRBJ1-1; possibly TRBD1 for D (5 bases). CDR3 length: 12 residues. Germline CDR1 is LGHDT and CDR2 is YNNKEL (reference sequence). V was cut by 4 bases and J by 7 bases, with 10 bases left in between. This chain's CDR3 is CASSLLGVEAFF. The CDR3 region has the DNA TGTGCCAGCAGCCTTTTAGGGGTTGAAGCTTTCTTT.

The chain recombines TRBV3-1 (or the pseudogene TRBV3-2) with TRBJ2-7; TRBD2 matches 9 bases. This CDR3 is 14 amino acids long. Looked up from germline, CDR1 is LGHDT and CDR2 is YNNKEL (reference sequence). Trimming at V came to 1 base and at J to 9 bases, leaving 7 bases not matched to a gene. The CDR3 DNA follows: TGTGCCAGCAGCCAAGGGGCTAGCGGGGCGTTGCAGTACTTC. As protein: CASSQGASGALQYF.

The V and J genes are TRBV7-8 and TRBJ2-3, with TRBD1 matching over 8 bases. V dropped 8 bases and J dropped 5; count of bases not matched to a gene: 6. From germline, CDR1 is SGHVS and CDR2 FQNEAQ. The CDR3 is made up of 13 amino acids. The CDR3 loop reads CASGSTGVDTQYF. In DNA form, the CDR3 reads TGTGCCAGCGGCTCGACAGGGGTAGATACGCAGTATTTT.

The V and J genes are TRBV7-6 and TRBJ1-3; TRBD1 aligns across 7 bases. From germline, CDR1 is SGHVS and CDR2 FNYEAQ. The CDR3 loop spans 15 amino acids. V lost 6 bases to trimming and J lost 2 bases; unmatched junction nucleotides: 7. Here the CDR3 DNA reads TGTGCCAGCAGGCAAAGCACAGGGGCTGGAAACACCATATATTTT. This sequence encodes CASRQSTGAGNTIYF.

V and J are TRBV28 and TRBJ2-3; TRBD1 aligns across 8 bases. Looked up from germline, CDR1 is MDHEN and CDR2 is SYDVKM. This CDR3 is built from 17 residues. With V trimmed by 3 bases and J by 1 base, 9 bases remained unmatched. This CDR3 is CASSFGPGTGRTDTQYF. The CDR3 nucleotides read TGTGCCAGCAGTTTCGGGCCCGGGACAGGACGCACAGATACGCAGTATTTT.

This chain links TRBV28 with TRBJ1-3, with D unresolved. V dropped 4 bases and J dropped 0 bases, with 10 bases sitting between them. Germline V lookup: CDR1 MDHEN, CDR2 SYDVKM. This CDR3 has 15 residues. The CDR3 is CASSSAGDSGNTIYF. The DNA of the CDR3 is TGTGCCAGCAGTTCAGCCGGGGACTCTGGAAACACCATATATTTT.

The V gene is TRBV5-1, the J gene TRBJ2-1, with TRBD2 identical over 10 bases. Per the germline V gene, CDR1 is SGHRS and CDR2 is YFSETQ. After removal of 4 bases from V and 3 bases from J, the junction contained 7 bases not matched to a gene. The CDR3 is made up of 16 amino acids. CDR3 in DNA: TGCGCCAGCAGCCTGTCTAGCGGGGGCCTCTACAATGAGCAGTTCTTC. This gives the protein CASSLSSGGLYNEQFF.

The rearrangement links TRBV2 to TRBJ1-6; D unresolved. Germline V lookup: CDR1 SNHLY, CDR2 FYNNEI. This CDR3 comprises 14 residues. V was trimmed by 4 bases and J by 7 bases, leaving 11 bases between them. Here the CDR3 DNA reads TGTGCCAGCAGTGTGGGCAGAATAAATTCACCCCTCCACTTT. As protein: CASSVGRINSPLHF.

This chain connects TRBV5-6 to TRBJ1-2; TRBD1 agrees at 8 bases. V shed 4 bases and J 6 bases; nucleotides not matched to a gene: 8. CDR3 length: 14 amino acids. The germline gives CDR1 SGHDT, CDR2 YYEEEE. CDR3 sequence: CASSVGQGDNGYTF. CDR3 DNA: TGTGCCAGCAGCGTCGGACAGGGAGACAATGGCTACACCTTC.